This TCR beta chain was documented in a study of CD8+ T cells in alopecia areata. Study-level background: Treated patients were given 5 to 10 mg oral tofacitinib twice daily. A 6-month period off drug followed tofacitinib, which lasted 6 to 18 months.

RNA, once extracted, was reverse transcribed into cDNA for use as the sequencing template. Generated by immunoSEQ multiplex PCR, the TCRdb table keeps only in-frame clones and is missing some. This table holds over 150,000 clones, 63% found once. The CDR3 is 14 residues long. V gave up 9 bases and J gave up 2 bases; unmatched junction bases: 4. Germline-derived CDR1 and CDR2 are SNHLY and FYNNEI. Specimen: CD4+ T cells sorted from blood, collected at week 0. V is TRBV2 and J is TRBJ1-3, with 10 bases that match TRBD1. The receptor was isolated from a human donor with alopecia areata. DNA of the CDR3: TGTGCCAGACGGGACAGGGGAGCTGGAAACACCATATATTTT. This codes for CARRDRGAGNTIYF.